This T cell receptor beta chain was identified during a study of cytomegalovirus exposure and HLA in healthy donors. Looking at the study overall: Early released data had around 88 million unique TCRs, all coming from HLA-typed donors.

Both 60 Vbeta primers and 13 Jbeta primers went into the PCR. The protocol was immunoSEQ multiplex PCR, while the TCRdb copy is restricted to in-frame clones and leaves out a portion. Found here are about 270,000 clones, roughly 90% of them singletons; the top ten hold 4%. V was shortened by 4 bases and J by 7 bases, with 20 bases between the two germline ends. The CDR3 runs 16 residues. Germline V gives CDR1 SGHTA, CDR2 FQGTGA. The TCR was taken from a man aged 40-49 years in good health and CMV-seropositive. Sequencing was carried out using PBMCs. The chain combines TRBV7-3 with TRBJ2-1, with D perhaps TRBD2 (6 bases). CDR3 DNA: TGTGCCAGCAGCTCCCCCGCCCGGGGACTGGGGAATGAGCAGTTCTTC. Protein: CASSSPARGLGNEQFF.